The entry that follows covers one T cell receptor (beta chain) sequence. The sample belongs to a study of blood T cell repertoires in COVID-19. Study at large: The United States, Italy and Spain supplied acute and convalescent COVID-19 samples. PBMCs, B-cell-depleted T cells, or T cells were the source of the cDNA or gDNA that made up the material.

CDR3 length: 14 residues. CDR1 KGHDR and CDR2 SFDVKD come from the germline V gene. The junction had 8 bases not matched to a gene; V was cut back by 7 bases and J by 7 bases. Original data processing: Amplification with reference gene primers provided the estimates of nucleated cell counts. The protocol was immunoSEQ multiplex PCR, while the TCRdb copy is restricted to in-frame clones and leaves out a portion. D and trimming were read from the DNA, whereas the V and J calls and clone size are those reported in that table. The table shows more than 95,000 clones, with approximately 80% occurring only once.

What was sequenced was peripheral blood. The V gene is TRBV24-1, the J gene TRBJ2-1, with 8 bases fitting TRBD1. This clonotype originated in a man aged 40-49 years with active or convalescent COVID-19. CDR3 region: CATRAGGNLNEQFF. The CDR3 DNA is TGTGCCACCAGAGCAGGGGGCAATCTGAATGAGCAGTTCTTC.